The 7 T cell receptor beta chains below were found in one sample sequenced in a study of response to subunit inactivated influenza vaccine. TCRdb processed the RT-PCR reads anew with MiXCR; each CDR3 protein has one entry. This sample has 600,000 to 700,000 distinct CDR3 sequences; approximately 14% occur once, and the top ten carry 7.5% to 8%. Sequenced material: PBMCs from blood, taken 14 to 15 days before vaccination. The receptors shown here come from a man over 45 who received an inactivated influenza vaccine.

This clonotype has a handful of counts. V and J are TRBV24-1 and TRBJ2-2; D not resolved. The CDR3 runs to 13 residues. V was trimmed by 3 bases and J by 5 bases, leaving 6 bases between them. CDR1 is KGHDR, CDR2 SFDVKD, per germline. CDR3 sequence: CATSDQLTGELFF. Written as DNA, the CDR3 is TGTGCCACCAGTGATCAGTTGACCGGGGAGCTGTTTTTT.

This clonotype was picked up a small number of times. This chain links TRBV4-3 with TRBJ2-7; D uncertain. The CDR3 extends over 14 amino acids. Germline CDR1 LGHNA, CDR2 YSLEER. V was clipped by 0 bases and J by 1 base, with 7 bases between them. The CDR3 coding sequence is TGCGCCAGCAGCCAAGAACGAACTTCCTACGAGCAGTACTTC. Translated, it gives CASSQERTSYEQYF.

This clonotype was counted a few times. The V gene is TRBV18, the J gene TRBJ2-1; TRBD1 or TRBD2 may be the D gene (5 bases each). V shed 3 bases and J shed 7 bases, with 16 bases lying between them. The CDR3 is 15 amino acids. Germline CDR1 and CDR2: KGHSH and LQKENI. This chain's CDR3 is CASSPGRPPGNEQFF. The CDR3 nucleotides read TGTGCCAGCTCACCGGGACGACCCCCCGGTAATGAGCAGTTCTTC.

A few counts support this clonotype. The chain joins TRBV29-1 to TRBJ2-1; the D gene could be TRBD1 or TRBD2 (6 bases each). Looked up from germline, CDR1 is SQVTM and CDR2 is ANQGSEA. CDR3 size: 17 residues. V lost 0 bases to trimming and J lost 2 bases, with 17 bases between them. This CDR3 reads CSVEDFGGPKTYNEQFF. CDR3 nucleotide sequence: TGCAGCGTTGAAGATTTCGGGGGCCCCAAAACCTACAATGAGCAGTTCTTC.

Only a few counts were recorded for this clonotype. The gene calls are TRBV6-1 and TRBJ2-1, with 7 bases matching TRBD2. From germline, CDR1 is MNHNS and CDR2 SASEGT. The CDR3 extends over 15 amino acids. The ends lost 3 bases at V and 7 bases at J; junction bases unmatched: 9. CDR3 in amino acids: CASSEGPGGLNEQFF. The CDR3 DNA reads TGTGCCAGCAGTGAGGGGCCGGGAGGTTTGAATGAGCAGTTCTTC.

This clonotype has at least ten counts. V and J are TRBV6-6 and TRBJ2-5; a weak D match, TRBD2 (5 bases). The germline V gene encodes CDR1 MNHNY and CDR2 SVGAGI (reference sequence). This CDR3 comprises 13 residues. With 5 bases removed from V and 4 bases from J, the gap between germline ends came to 11 bases. In DNA form, the CDR3 reads TGTGCCAGCAGTCTGGAGGACGGAGAGACCCAGTACTTC. Amino acid sequence: CASSLEDGETQYF.

The rearrangement uses TRBV9 and TRBJ2-1; D might be TRBD2 (6 bases). The V end was cut by 3 bases, the J end by 2 bases, with 21 bases between. The CDR3 is 18 amino acids. CDR1 SGDLS and CDR2 YYNGEE come from the germline V gene. The CDR3 loop reads CASSGSQRRGVAYNEQFF. The CDR3 DNA follows: TGTGCCAGCAGCGGCTCCCAACGGAGGGGCGTCGCCTACAATGAGCAGTTCTTC.